Listed here is a single TCR beta chain. The data belong to a study of Tregs in tolerant kidney transplant recipients. Libraries were prepared by immunoSEQ multiplex PCR; TCRdb keeps only in-frame clonotypes and omits some of them. The sample lists 120,000 or so clones; 92% were seen once. This TCR derives from a human donor in good health. Source material: CD4+ T cells from blood.

The CDR3 protein is CASSDPPKGKETQYF. The CDR3 bases are TGTGCCAGCAGTGACCCTCCAAAAGGGAAAGAGACCCAGTACTTC. V is TRBV25-1 and J is TRBJ2-5, with no clear D. The CDR3 sequence is 15 residues long. CDR1 is MGHDK and CDR2 is SYGVNS in the germline V gene. V lost 3 bases and J lost 3, with 14 bases in between.